These 21 T cell receptor beta chains originate from one sample sequenced in a study of cytomegalovirus exposure and HLA in healthy donors (dated by TCRdb to 2016 to 2017). The library was made by the immunoSEQ multiplex PCR assay. Held by TCRdb, this immuneACCESS table contains in-frame sequences only and omits some clones. Under half of the omission traces to an unresolved V gene where checked; the cause of the rest is unknown. The sample includes 100,000 to 150,000 clones, with more than 75% observed a single time. The ten largest make up roughly 2% of the sample. Sequenced material: PBMCs. The receptors derive from a woman aged 30 to 39 in good health and CMV-seronegative.

This chain connects TRBV5-5 to TRBJ1-4; D may be TRBD1 (5 bases). This CDR3 has 14 amino acids. Trimming removed 0 bases at V and 8 bases at J, with 11 bases between. The germline CDR1 and CDR2 sequences are SGHKS and YYEKEE (reference sequence). In DNA form, the CDR3 reads TGTGCCAGCAGCTTGGGACAGCTAGGGGAAAAACTGTTTTTT. The encoded protein is CASSLGQLGEKLFF.

The chain is built from TRBV27 and TRBJ2-2; possible D gene TRBD1, 6 bases. The germline gives CDR1 MNHEY, CDR2 SMNVEV (reference sequence). The CDR3 is 16 residues long. V was shortened by 5 bases and J by 7 bases, with 20 bases between the two germline ends. In DNA, the CDR3 is TGTGCCAGCAGTCTGTCTCACTCAGGGGCTGACGGGGAGCTGTTTTTT. This gives the protein CASSLSHSGADGELFF.

This clone showed up just a few times. The V and J genes are TRBV6-6 and TRBJ2-7, with 7 bases aligning to TRBD2. The V gene's germline CDR1 is MNHNY and CDR2 SVGAGI (reference sequence). CDR3 size: 15 residues. The trim removed 6 bases at V and 0 bases at J, leaving 8 bases unmatched. The CDR3 protein is CASSPGTTSSYEQYF. The CDR3 nucleotides are TGTGCCAGCAGCCCGGGGACTACCTCCTCCTACGAGCAGTACTTC.

This sequence joins TRBV7-2 and TRBJ2-2; 12 bases fit TRBD2. V lost 3 bases and J lost 6; bases outside the gene matches: 5. The CDR3 spans 16 residues. Germline CDR1 SGHTA, CDR2 FQGNSA. CDR3 sequence reads: CASSLGLAGGPGELFF. Written as DNA, the CDR3 is TGTGCCAGCAGCTTGGGTCTAGCGGGGGGGCCCGGGGAGCTGTTTTTT.

The chain links TRBV6-5 to TRBJ1-5, with D perhaps matching TRBD1 (5 bases). Looked up from germline, CDR1 is MNHEY and CDR2 is SVGAGI. The CDR3 has 14 amino acids. With 8 bases removed from V and 2 bases from J, the gap between germline ends came to 13 bases. CDR3 residues: CASGKGEGNQPQHF. CDR3 sequence (DNA): TGTGCCAGCGGAAAAGGGGAGGGCAATCAGCCCCAGCATTTT.

This rearrangement joins TRBV10-2 to TRBJ2-3, with 13 positions matching TRBD2. Trimming at V came to 8 bases and at J to 2 bases, leaving 4 bases not matched to a gene. Germline V gives CDR1 WSHSY, CDR2 SAAADI. The CDR3 contains 15 residues. CDR3 in amino acids: CASSLAGGYTDTQYF. CDR3 DNA: TGCGCCAGCTCACTAGCGGGGGGGTACACAGATACGCAGTATTTT.

V is TRBV7-2 and J is TRBJ1-5; a possible D gene is TRBD1 (6 bases). Germline V gene lookup returns CDR1 SGHTA and CDR2 FQGNSA. CDR3 length: 15 residues. V gave up 1 base and J gave up 7 bases, with 14 bases separating them. CDR3 in amino acids: CASSLGDRQGQPQHF. The CDR3 DNA sequence: TGTGCCAGCAGCTTAGGAGACCGGCAGGGGCAGCCCCAGCATTTT.

The chain carries TRBV27 and TRBJ1-1; unclear D gene. This CDR3 is built from 13 residues. Trimming shortened V by 6 bases and J by 4 bases, and 12 bases separated the two germline ends. Germline V gives CDR1 MNHEY, CDR2 SMNVEV (reference sequence). The CDR3 protein is CASRGLPRTEAFF. Here the CDR3 DNA reads TGTGCCAGCAGGGGCCTCCCCCGCACTGAAGCTTTCTTT.

The rearrangement links TRBV5-5 to TRBJ2-3; tentative D call: TRBD2 (5 bases). The ends were cut back, 3 bases at V and 6 bases at J, with 17 bases in the middle. From germline, CDR1 is SGHKS and CDR2 YYEKEE (reference sequence). This CDR3 is built from 15 residues. CDR3 bases: TGTGCCAGCAGCTCGGGCGGGCTGGAGGCGGATACGCAGTATTTT. It codes for CASSSGGLEADTQYF. Together with reference TRBV5-5 and TRBJ2-3, the CDR3 gives the full variable domain: DAGVTQSPTHLIKTRGQQVTLRCSPISGHKSVSWYQQVLGQGPQFIFQYYEKEERGRGNFPDRFSARQFPNYSSELNVNALLLGDSALYLCASSSGGLEADTQYFGPGTRLTVL.

This clone appeared a few times. The chain carries TRBV19 and TRBJ1-2, with TRBD1 identical over 7 bases. V trimming: 5 bases; J trimming: 0 bases; junction bases outside the gene matches: 3. Per germline, CDR1 LNHDA and CDR2 SQIVND (reference sequence). The CDR3 totals 14 residues. The CDR3 loop reads CASSLRGTNYGYTF. CDR3 DNA: TGTGCCAGTAGTCTCAGGGGGACTAACTATGGCTACACCTTC.

The chain combines TRBV6-6 with TRBJ1-6, with 7 bases matching TRBD1. The V segment lost 2 bases and the J segment 7 bases; nucleotides outside the gene matches: 5. This CDR3 comprises 15 residues. The germline CDR1 and CDR2 sequences are MNHNY and SVGAGI (reference sequence). The CDR3 region has the DNA TGTGCCAGCAGTTACCCGACAGGGTTAAATTCACCCCTCCACTTT. Translating it yields CASSYPTGLNSPLHF.

The V and J genes are TRBV6-1 and TRBJ2-7; TRBD1 agrees at 8 bases. The CDR3 is 14 amino acids. The trim removed 8 bases at V and 4 bases at J, leaving 10 bases unmatched. Germline assignment: CDR1 MNHNS and CDR2 SASEGT. CDR3 region: CASGQGAAVYEQYF. CDR3 nucleotides: TGTGCCAGCGGACAGGGTGCCGCAGTATACGAGCAGTACTTC.

This clone appeared a few times. This chain uses TRBV7-8 with TRBJ1-1, with 8 bases aligning to TRBD1. V dropped 4 bases and J dropped 8; count of bases not matched to a gene: 3. The CDR3 is 12 amino acids. Per the germline V gene, CDR1 is SGHVS and CDR2 is FQNEAQ. As DNA, the CDR3 is TGTGCCAGCAGCTACCGGACAGGGGAAGCTTTCTTT. Protein sequence: CASSYRTGEAFF.

This chain links TRBV6-6 with TRBJ1-5, with D possibly being TRBD1 (6 bases). Germline V gives CDR1 MNHNY, CDR2 SVGAGI (reference sequence). The CDR3 is 15 residues long. V lost 2 bases to trimming and J lost 4 bases, with 12 bases between them. The CDR3 DNA sequence: TGTGCCAGCAGTTACGGGGGCAGGAGAAATCAGCCCCAGCATTTT. Protein product: CASSYGGRRNQPQHF.

The chain links TRBV6-5 to TRBJ2-7, with D possibly TRBD1 on 5 matching bases. The V gene lost 5 bases and the J gene lost 5 bases, with 13 bases spanning the gap. The CDR3 length is 13 residues. CDR1 is MNHEY, CDR2 SVGAGI, per germline. Here the CDR3 reads CASSPQGWDEQYF. The CDR3 nucleotides read TGTGCCAGCAGTCCCCAGGGATGGGACGAGCAGTACTTC.

The rearrangement links TRBV7-2 to TRBJ2-2, with TRBD1 matching 10 bases. CDR3 length: 14 residues. The germline CDR1 and CDR2 sequences are SGHTA and FQGNSA. With V trimmed by 7 bases and J by 5 bases, 4 bases remained unmatched. CDR3 sequence (DNA): TGTGCCAGCACCAGGACAGGGGGGACCGGGGAGCTGTTTTTT. Its translation is CASTRTGGTGELFF.

For this clone: A read error may account for a junction end that differs from germline. The chain combines TRBV6-1 with TRBJ1-5; 7 positions agree with TRBD1. The CDR3 length is 15 residues. Germline V lookup: CDR1 MNHNS, CDR2 SASEGT. The CDR3, as DNA: TGTGCCAGCACTGAAGCTCTGACAGGGAGTCAGCCCCAGCATTTT. Amino acids: CASTEALTGSQPQHF.

The chain employs TRBV6-5 and TRBJ2-7; 7 bases align to TRBD1. The CDR3 is 14 amino acids. From germline, CDR1 is MNHEY and CDR2 SVGAGI. With 4 bases clipped from V and 4 bases from J, the junction kept 7 bases outside the gene matches. In DNA, the CDR3 is TGTGCCAGCAGTTCGGCAGGGGGTAGGTACGAGCAGTACTTC. This encodes CASSSAGGRYEQYF.

V is TRBV10-1 and J is TRBJ2-1, with D hard to call. In germline, CDR1 is WNHNN, CDR2 SYGVQD (reference sequence). Trimming took 4 bases from V and 0 from J, leaving 10 bases between them. The CDR3 has 15 amino acids. The CDR3 protein is CASSVGGSSYNEQFF. The CDR3 coding sequence is TGCGCCAGCAGTGTCGGCGGTAGCTCCTACAATGAGCAGTTCTTC.

The chain joins TRBV5-4 to TRBJ2-3, with 12 bases identical to TRBD2. The V gene end was trimmed by 5 bases and the J gene end by 8 bases; junction bases not matched to a gene: 6. The germline V gene has CDR1 SGHNT and CDR2 YYREEE (reference sequence). The CDR3 totals 14 residues. CDR3 sequence: CASRRLAGEGTQYF. The CDR3 DNA follows: TGTGCCAGCAGACGACTAGCGGGGGAGGGTACGCAGTATTTT. Looking up the rest from reference TRBV5-4 and TRBJ2-3 gives the full variable domain: ETGVTQSPTHLIKTRGQQVTLRCSSQSGHNTVSWYQQALGQGPQFIFQYYREEENGRGNFPPRFSGLQFPNYSSELNVNALELDDSALYLCASRRLAGEGTQYFGPGTRLTVL.

This clone was seen a single time. The CDR3 loop reads CASSSGGSGTDTQYF. In DNA, the CDR3 is TGTGCCAGCAGTTCTGGGGGGAGCGGCACAGATACGCAGTATTTT. This chain joins TRBV6-6 and TRBJ2-3; D might be TRBD2 (6 bases). V dropped 4 bases and J dropped 1 base, with 12 bases sitting between them. Germline loops: CDR1 MNHNY, CDR2 SVGAGI (reference sequence). The CDR3 runs to 15 residues.